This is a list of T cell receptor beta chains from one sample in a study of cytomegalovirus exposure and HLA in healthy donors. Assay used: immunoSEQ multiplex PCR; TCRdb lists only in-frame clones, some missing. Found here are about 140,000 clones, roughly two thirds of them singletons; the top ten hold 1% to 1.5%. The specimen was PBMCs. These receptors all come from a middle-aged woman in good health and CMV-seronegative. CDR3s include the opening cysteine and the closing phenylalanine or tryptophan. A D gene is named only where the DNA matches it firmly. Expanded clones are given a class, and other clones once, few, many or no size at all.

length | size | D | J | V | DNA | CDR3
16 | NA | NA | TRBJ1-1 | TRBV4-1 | TGCGCCAGCAGCCAAATGAACCCGGGACAAGGGCCTGAAGCTTTCTTT | CASSQMNPGQGPEAFF
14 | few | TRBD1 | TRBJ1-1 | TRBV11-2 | TGTGCCAGCAGCTTGACAGGGTTGAACACTGAAGCTTTCTTT | CASSLTGLNTEAFF
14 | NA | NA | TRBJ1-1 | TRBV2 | TGTGCCAGTTGGGAACAGGGCTTGAACACTGAAGCTTTCTTT | CASWEQGLNTEAFF
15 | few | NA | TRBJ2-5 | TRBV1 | TGCACCAGCAGCCAAGACAGGGAGGGCGAAGAGACCCAGTACTTC | CTSSQDREGEETQYF
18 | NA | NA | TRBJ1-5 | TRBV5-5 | TGTGCCAGCAGCTTAACCCCCCGGACAGACAATTACAATCAGCCCCAGCATTTT | CASSLTPRTDNYNQPQHF
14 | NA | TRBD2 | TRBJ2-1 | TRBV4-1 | TGCGCCAGCAGCCAAGAAGGGAGCGGGGGGGCCTTGTTCTTC | CASSQEGSGGALFF
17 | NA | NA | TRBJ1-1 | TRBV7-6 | TGTGCCAGCAGCTTAGCATTTAGGATTGGAGAGAACACTGAAGCTTTCTTT | CASSLAFRIGENTEAFF
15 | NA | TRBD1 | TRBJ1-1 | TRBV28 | TGTGCCAGCAGTTCCCCGGACAGGGGGCTGGGTGAAGCTTTCTTT | CASSSPDRGLGEAFF
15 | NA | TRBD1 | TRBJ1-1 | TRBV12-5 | TGTGCTAGTGGTCCAGGACAGGGTTCGGACACTGAAGCTTTCTTT | CASGPGQGSDTEAFF
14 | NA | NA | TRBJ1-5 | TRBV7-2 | TGTGCCAGCAGCCTCAGGATTAGCAATCAGCCCCAGCATTTT | CASSLRISNQPQHF
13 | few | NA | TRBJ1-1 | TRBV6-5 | TGTGCCAGCAGAAACGACAGAAACACTGAAGCTTTCTTT | CASRNDRNTEAFF
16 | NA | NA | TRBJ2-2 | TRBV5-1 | TGCGCCAGCAGCTTGGTTTACAGGAGTTCCACCGGGGAGCTGTTTTTT | CASSLVYRSSTGELFF
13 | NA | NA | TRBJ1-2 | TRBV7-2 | TGTGCCAGCAGCTATTTGTCCGGAGGTGGCTACACCTTC | CASSYLSGGGYTF
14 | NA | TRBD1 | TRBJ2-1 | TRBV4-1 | TGCGCCAGCAGCCAAGGGACAGGGTACAATGAGCAGTTCTTC | CASSQGTGYNEQFF
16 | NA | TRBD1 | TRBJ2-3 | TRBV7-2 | TGTGCCAGCAGCTCCGGGGACAGGGGGTACACAGATACGCAGTATTTT | CASSSGDRGYTDTQYF
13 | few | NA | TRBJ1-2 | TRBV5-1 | TGCGCCAGCAGCTCGGACAGCGACCGTGGCTACACCTTC | CASSSDSDRGYTF
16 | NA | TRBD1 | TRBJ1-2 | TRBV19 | TGTGCCAGTAGTGTCCGGGACAGGGGGCCTTTCTATGGCTACACCTTC | CASSVRDRGPFYGYTF
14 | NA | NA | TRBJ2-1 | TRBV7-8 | TGTGCCAGCCGACGACTAGTGGGCTACAATGAGCAGTTCTTC | CASRRLVGYNEQFF
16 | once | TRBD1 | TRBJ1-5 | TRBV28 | TGTGCCAGCAGTTCCCGACAGGGAGTAGTCAATCAGCCCCAGCATTTT | CASSSRQGVVNQPQHF
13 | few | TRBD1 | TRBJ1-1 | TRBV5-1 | TGCGCCAGCAGCTGGGACAGGGACACTGAAGCTTTCTTT | CASSWDRDTEAFF
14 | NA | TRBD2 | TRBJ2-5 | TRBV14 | TGTGCCAGCAGCCAAGATAGCGGGTGGGAGACCCAGTACTTC | CASSQDSGWETQYF
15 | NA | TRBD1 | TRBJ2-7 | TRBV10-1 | TGCGCCAGCAGTGAGGGACAGGGGCTAGGCAACGAGCAGTACTTC | CASSEGQGLGNEQYF
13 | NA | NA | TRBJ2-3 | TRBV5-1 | TGCGCCTGCGCCCCCCCTAGCGCCGATACGCAGTATTTT | CACAPPSADTQYF
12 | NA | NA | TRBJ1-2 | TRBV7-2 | TGTGCCAGCGGCTATCAAGGAGCCGGCTACACCTTC | CASGYQGAGYTF
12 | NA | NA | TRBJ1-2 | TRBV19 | TGTGCCAGTAGTTCGCGGGGAGGCGGCTACACCTTC | CASSSRGGGYTF
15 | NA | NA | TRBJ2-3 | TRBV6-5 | TGTGCCAGCAGACTCCGGGGGGCGGGGACAGATACGCAGTATTTT | CASRLRGAGTDTQYF
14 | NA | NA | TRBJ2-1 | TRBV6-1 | TGTGCCAGCAGTGAAGCACGACTAGGGAACGAGCAGTTCTTC | CASSEARLGNEQFF